What follows is one TCR beta chain and its context. This specimen belongs to a study of cytomegalovirus exposure and HLA in healthy donors. The validation cohort, a group of 120 or so subjects, included the donors and was separate from the roughly 670-subject first cohort. The germline V and J ends were trimmed by 8 bases and 7 bases, with 20 bases remaining between them. The CDR3 length is 14 residues. CDR1 and CDR2 from the germline V gene are SGHTA and FQGNSA. Produced via immunoSEQ multiplex PCR; TCRdb's table is partial and in-frame only. Of approximately 300,000 clones in the sample, about nine tenths were seen once.

The TCR comes from a woman between 18 and 29 years old in good health and CMV-seronegative. The gene calls are TRBV7-2 and TRBJ1-1, with a tentative D call TRBD1 (6 bases). Sequencing was carried out using PBMCs. The CDR3 DNA reads as TGTGCCAGCGGCGCGGGTACAGGGTCGGGTGAAGCTTTCTTT. Amino acid sequence: CASGAGTGSGEAFF.